The entry that follows covers one T cell receptor beta chain sequence. V shed 4 bases, J shed 0 bases, and the junction held 6 bases outside the gene matches. The germline V gene has CDR1 SGHNT and CDR2 YYREEE (reference sequence). There are 16 residues in the CDR3. The data were produced by immunoSEQ multiplex PCR, yet TCRdb's version contains in-frame clones alone and is incomplete. Of a few hundred thousand clones in the sample, 87% were seen once. These data are taken from a study of blood T cell repertoires in COVID-19. Sequenced material: PBMCs or T cells enriched from blood (not recorded which). The receptor was isolated from a woman in her twenties or thirties who had recovered from COVID-19. The chain carries TRBV5-4 and TRBJ2-2; 7 bases are a match to TRBD2. CDR3 in amino acids: CASSLDGTTNTGELFF. CDR3 nucleotides: TGTGCCAGCAGCCTAGACGGGACTACGAACACCGGGGAGCTGTTTTTT.